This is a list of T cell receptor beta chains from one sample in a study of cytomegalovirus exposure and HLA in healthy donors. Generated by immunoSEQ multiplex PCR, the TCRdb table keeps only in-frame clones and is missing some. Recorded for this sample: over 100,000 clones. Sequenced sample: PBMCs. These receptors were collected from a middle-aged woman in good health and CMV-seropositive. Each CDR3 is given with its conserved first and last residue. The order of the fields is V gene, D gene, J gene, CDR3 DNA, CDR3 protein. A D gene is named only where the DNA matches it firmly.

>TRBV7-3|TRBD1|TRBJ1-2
TGTGCCAGCAGCCCGAAACCCCTACAGGGGGCAGGGTATGGCTACACCTTC
CASSPKPLQGAGYGYTF
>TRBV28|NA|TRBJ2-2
TGTGCCAGCATAGCAAACACCGGGGAGCTGTTTTTT
CASIANTGELFF
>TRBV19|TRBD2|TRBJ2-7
TGTGCCAGTAGTATTCGGCGGGAGGTCACGTACGAGCAGTACTTC
CASSIRREVTYEQYF
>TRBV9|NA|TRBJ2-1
TGTGCCAGCAGCCCAGAATCCAAACCCAATGAGCAGTTCTTC
CASSPESKPNEQFF
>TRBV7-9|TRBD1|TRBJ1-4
TGTGCCAGCAGCTTAGGGGACAGGGGAGTGGAAAAACTGTTTTTT
CASSLGDRGVEKLFF
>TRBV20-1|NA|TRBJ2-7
TGCAGTCGATGGGCTGCTGGGGAGCAGTACTTC
CSRWAAGEQYF
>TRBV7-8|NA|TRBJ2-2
TGTGCCAGCAGCTTAGGGGGGGAGGTCTCCGGGGAGCTGTTTTTT
CASSLGGEVSGELFF
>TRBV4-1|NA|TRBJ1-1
TGCGCCAGCAGCCAACAAGGACTCCCCTACCTTAACACTGAAGCTTTCTTT
CASSQQGLPYLNTEAFF
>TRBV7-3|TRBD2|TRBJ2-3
TGTGCCAGCAGCTTAATTAGCGGGAACGCAGATACGCAGTATTTT
CASSLISGNADTQYF
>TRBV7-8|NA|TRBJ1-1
TGTGCCAGCAGCCCTGACAGTATGGCTGAAGCTTTCTTT
CASSPDSMAEAFF
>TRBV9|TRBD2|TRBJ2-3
TGTGCCAGCAGCGTAGAGGTGACTAGCGGGAGGGCCATGTCAGATACGCAGTATTTT
CASSVEVTSGRAMSDTQYF
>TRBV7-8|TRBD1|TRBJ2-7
TGTGCCAGCAGCTTAGCGCGCACAGGGGCCTACGAGCAGTACTTC
CASSLARTGAYEQYF
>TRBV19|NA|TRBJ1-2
TGTGCCAGTAGTATTTCCCTCGTGGGGGCACCCTATGGCTACACCTTC
CASSISLVGAPYGYTF
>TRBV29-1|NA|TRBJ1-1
TGCAGCGTTACTGACAGAATGAACACTGAAGCTTTCTTT
CSVTDRMNTEAFF
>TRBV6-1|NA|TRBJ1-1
TGTGCCAGCAGGCTCGGGACAGAAGCTTTCTTT
CASRLGTEAFF
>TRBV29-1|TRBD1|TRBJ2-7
TGCAGCGTTGGTGGACTAGGGACAGGGTCGAACGAGCAGTACTTC
CSVGGLGTGSNEQYF
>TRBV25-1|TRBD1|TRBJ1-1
TGTGCCAGCAGTGTTGACAGGGGGCTTCCTGAAGCTTTCTTT
CASSVDRGLPEAFF
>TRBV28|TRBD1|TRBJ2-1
TGTGCCAGCAGTTGGGGGACAGGGAGTGACACTGAGCAGTTCTTC
CASSWGTGSDTEQFF
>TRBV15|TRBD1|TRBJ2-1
TGTGCCACCAGCAGAGGGTCCGGGACAGGGTCCTACAATGAGCAGTTCTTC
CATSRGSGTGSYNEQFF
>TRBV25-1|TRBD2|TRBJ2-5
TGTGCCAGCAGCCTGGGACTAGCGGGCTCGGAGACCCAGTACTTC
CASSLGLAGSETQYF
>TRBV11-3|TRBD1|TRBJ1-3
TGTGCCAGCAGCTTAGTACCCTCGACAGGGGGCCTCGGAAACACCATATATTTT
CASSLVPSTGGLGNTIYF
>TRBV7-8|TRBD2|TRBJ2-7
TGTGCCACCTCAGGGGCTAGCGGGTTTCAGTACTTC
CATSGASGFQYF